The 31 T cell receptor beta chains below all came from one sample that was sequenced in a study of T and B cells in COVID-19 patients. TRB rearrangements were amplified by multiplex PCR with BIOMED2 TRB-A/B primers. TCRdb re-called the multiplex PCR reads with MiXCR, one entry per CDR3 protein. The sample includes under 7,000 distinct CDR3 sequences, approximately 26% of them seen just once. From blood, about 240-550 ng of genomic DNA served as TRB template. Sequencing was done on a sample of blood. These receptors originate from a human donor with active COVID-19.

This clonotype came up many times. The chain combines TRBV6-1 with TRBJ2-7; the D gene is possibly TRBD2 (7 bases). Trimming stripped 8 bases from V and 5 bases from J, with 22 bases between. CDR3 length equals 15 residues. Germline V gives CDR1 MNHNS, CDR2 SASEGT. In nucleotides, the CDR3 is TGTGCCAGCTCCACCGGGGGGCAAGGGGTCGACGAGCAGTACTTC. Translating gives CASSTGGQGVDEQYF.

Comments on this clonotype: This may be a read error, as it is one base from a much larger clone. The chain links TRBV24-1 to TRBJ2-2; D remains unclear. Germline V gene data show CDR1 as KGHDR and CDR2 as SFDVKD. This CDR3 has 16 residues. Trimming cost V 0 bases and J 5 bases, with 12 bases left between them. CDR3 nucleotides: TGTGCCACCAGTGATTTGTGGCTAGTGCCTACCGGGGAGCTGTTTTTT. As protein: CATSDLWLVPTGELFF.

This clonotype was seen at least ten times. This sequence joins TRBV5-4 and TRBJ1-4; TRBD1 is a possible D gene (5 bases). The CDR3 spans 15 residues. The germline V gene encodes CDR1 SGHNT and CDR2 YYREEE (reference sequence). The germline V and J ends were trimmed by 0 bases and 8 bases, with 14 bases remaining between them. The chain's CDR3 is CASSLDPGTGEKLFF. The CDR3 region has the DNA TGTGCCAGCAGCTTGGATCCAGGGACTGGGGAAAAACTGTTTTTT.

The table lists this clonotype with a count of one. Given a much more abundant clone one base away, this may be a read error. This chain uses TRBV27 with TRBJ1-1; 7 bases map to TRBD1. The CDR3 covers 10 residues. Germline V gene sequence: CDR1 MNHEY, CDR2 SMNVEV (reference sequence). The CDR3 DNA follows: TGTGCCAGCAGTTCTAGGGACAGAAAGTTT. The encoded protein is CASSSRDRKF.

By sample fraction, this clonotype is medium-sized. This chain joins TRBV5-4 and TRBJ2-5; TRBD1 matches at 9 bases. CDR1 and CDR2 (germline): SGHNT, YYREEE (reference sequence). V lost 3 bases to trimming and J lost 1 base; unmatched junction nucleotides: 10. The CDR3 is 17 residues long. DNA for the CDR3: TGTGCCAGCAGCTCCCTGGCCGGGACAGGGCCCCAAGAGACCCAGTACTTC. Encoded protein: CASSSLAGTGPQETQYF.

To note about this clonotype: A read error may explain this, as a much larger clone is one base away. CDR3 nucleotides: TGTGCCAGCAGTGAACAGGGACAGGGAACCTACGATCAGTACTTC. Amino acid sequence: CASSEQGQGTYDQYF. J is TRBJ2-7 and V is TRBV6-1; 9 bases are a match to TRBD1. The CDR3 spans 15 residues. The germline gives CDR1 MNHNS, CDR2 SASEGT.

By frequency in the sample, this clonotype is medium-sized. V and J are TRBV30 and TRBJ2-2; the match to TRBD1 covers 8 bases. The CDR3 extends over 15 amino acids. CDR1 and CDR2 (germline): GTSNPN, SVGIG (reference sequence). The ends lost 3 bases at V and 2 bases at J; junction bases unmatched: 5. The CDR3 DNA follows: TGTGCCTGGAGACTTGACAGGGGTAACACCGGGGAGCTGTTTTTT. This translates into CAWRLDRGNTGELFF.

This clonotype is medium-sized by share. CDR3 nucleotides: TGTGCCAGCAGTCGCACAGGGCGAGGCACCGGGGAGCTGTTTTTT. Translation: CASSRTGRGTGELFF. V gene TRBV12-3 or TRBV12-4 combines with J gene TRBJ2-2; D perhaps matches TRBD1 (6 bases). The V end was cut by 5 bases, the J end by 4 bases, with 14 bases between. CDR3 length: 15 residues.

In its sample, this clonotype is medium-sized. The CDR3 protein is CASSRQAGGHNEQFF. The DNA for the CDR3 is TGTGCCAGCAGTCGTCAAGCGGGAGGCCACAATGAGCAGTTCTTC. This chain joins TRBV12-3 or TRBV12-4 and TRBJ2-1; 9 nucleotides line up with TRBD2. The CDR3 sequence is 15 residues long. Germline trimming cut 5 bases from V and 5 bases from J; bases unmatched to any gene: 7.

In its sample, this clonotype ranks as medium-sized (0.01 to 0.1%). V and J are TRBV19 and TRBJ1-5, with D unclear. The CDR3 sequence is 19 residues long. The V and J ends lost 7 bases and 0 bases respectively, with 25 bases between them. Germline V gene lookup returns CDR1 LNHDA and CDR2 SQIVND (reference sequence). CDR3 sequence (DNA): TGTGCCAGTACGGGAGAATACCAGGCGTTCGGGCATAGCAATCAGCCCCAGCATTTT. This translates into CASTGEYQAFGHSNQPQHF.

The chain carries TRBV12-3 or TRBV12-4 and TRBJ1-1, with D tentatively TRBD1 (6 bases). The CDR3 runs to 14 residues. Trimming pared 4 bases from V and 10 bases from J, leaving 19 bases between. The CDR3 region is CASSSQGILLGAFF. The CDR3 coding sequence is TGTGCCAGCAGTTCACAGGGAATCCTTCTCGGAGCTTTCTTT.

In its sample, this clonotype was seen many times. V usage is TRBV7-2 and J usage is TRBJ1-4; no firm D call. Germline values: CDR1 SGHTA, CDR2 FQGNSA. The CDR3 is made up of 11 amino acids. V was trimmed by 4 bases and J by 7 bases, leaving 4 bases between them. In DNA form, the CDR3 reads TGTGCCAGCAGCTACGGTGAAAAACTGTTTTTT. This codes for CASSYGEKLFF.

This clonotype appeared a few times. The chain uses TRBV4-2 and TRBJ2-7, with TRBD2 identical over 9 bases. This CDR3 is 15 amino acids long. The V segment lost 1 base and the J segment 5 bases; nucleotides outside the gene matches: 6. Per the germline V gene, CDR1 is LGHNA and CDR2 is YNFKEQ. CDR3 protein: CASSQVTSGSHEQYF. In DNA form, the CDR3 reads TGTGCCAGCAGCCAAGTAACTAGCGGGTCCCACGAGCAGTACTTC.

This clonotype is deemed medium-sized. The chain combines TRBV27 with TRBJ2-1, with TRBD2 as a possible D gene (6 bases). The CDR3 is 16 amino acids. V gave up 4 bases and J gave up 6 bases, with 19 bases separating them. Germline assignment: CDR1 MNHEY and CDR2 SMNVEV (reference sequence). The CDR3 protein is CASSSERLVRINEQFF. Here the CDR3 DNA reads TGTGCCAGCAGTTCAGAGCGACTAGTGAGGATCAATGAGCAGTTCTTC.

By proportion, this clonotype is medium-sized. The chain uses TRBV5-5 and TRBJ2-2, with TRBD1 identical over 8 bases. The CDR3 covers 17 residues. Germline V CDR1 and CDR2: SGHKS, YYEKEE (reference sequence). With V trimmed by 0 bases and J by 2 bases, 6 bases remained unmatched. The CDR3 is CASSLGIGQGNTGELFF. CDR3 nucleotide sequence: TGTGCCAGCAGCTTGGGAATAGGACAGGGTAACACCGGGGAGCTGTTTTTT.

The genes are TRBV12-3 or TRBV12-4 and TRBJ1-1; D remains unclear. Trimming took 7 bases from V and 1 from J, leaving 13 bases between them. This CDR3 region has 14 residues. CDR3 protein: CASIVRVENTEAFF. DNA of the CDR3: TGTGCCAGCATAGTGCGGGTTGAGAACACTGAAGCTTTCTTT.

In its sample, this clonotype ranks as medium-sized. The chain carries TRBV5-4 and TRBJ2-3; TRBD2 agrees at 9 bases. V gave up 2 bases and J gave up 0 bases; unmatched junction bases: 16. In germline, CDR1 is SGHNT, CDR2 YYREEE (reference sequence). The CDR3 totals 20 residues. CDR3 region: CASSLLAGVSPYFSTDTQYF. CDR3 in DNA: TGTGCCAGCAGCTTATTAGCGGGAGTTTCACCATACTTTAGCACAGATACGCAGTATTTT. The whole variable domain, remainder taken from reference TRBV5-4 and TRBJ2-3, is ETGVTQSPTHLIKTRGQQVTLRCSSQSGHNTVSWYQQALGQGPQFIFQYYREEENGRGNFPPRFSGLQFPNYSSELNVNALELDDSALYLCASSLLAGVSPYFSTDTQYFGPGTRLTVL.

This clonotype has more than one count but fewer than ten. This chain connects TRBV7-2 to TRBJ2-7; D is undetermined. Germline CDR1 and CDR2: SGHTA and FQGNSA. V was shortened by 5 bases and J by 7 bases, with 24 bases between the two germline ends. The CDR3 sequence is 16 residues long. CDR3 region: CASSPLNHKWDLEQYF. CDR3 DNA: TGTGCCAGCAGCCCACTAAACCACAAATGGGATTTAGAGCAGTACTTC.

By share, this clonotype ranks as medium-sized. The V call is TRBV6-5, the J call TRBJ1-3, with D unclear. The CDR3 is made up of 12 amino acids. Germline lookup yields CDR1 MNHEY and CDR2 SVGAGI. The ends were cut back, 3 bases at V and 9 bases at J, with 9 bases in the middle. The CDR3 coding sequence is TGTGCCAGCAGTTATGGCCAAGGCACCATATATTTT. Translation: CASSYGQGTIYF.

Turning to this clonotype: This may be a read error, as it is one base from a much larger clone. The rearrangement uses TRBV7-4 and TRBJ2-7; weak D call: TRBD1 (5 bases). Germline CDR1 SGHVT, CDR2 SQSDAQ. This CDR3 spans 12 amino acids. Trimming cost V 5 bases and J 7 bases, with 12 bases left between them. In DNA form, the CDR3 reads TGTGCCAGCAGCAGAACCCAGGGTGAGCAGTACTTC. It is translated as CASSRTQGEQYF.

There are a few counts of this clonotype. V usage is TRBV5-3 and J usage is TRBJ2-3, with TRBD2 matching over 12 bases. TRBV5-3 qualifies as an ORF whose function is uncertain. V lost 4 bases to trimming and J lost 5 bases; unmatched junction nucleotides: 8. This CDR3 is 16 amino acids long. The CDR3 spells CARSHRLAGEGDTQYF. The CDR3 nucleotides read TGTGCCAGAAGCCACAGACTAGCGGGAGAAGGAGATACGCAGTATTTT.

By frequency in the sample, this clonotype is medium-sized (0.01 to 0.1%). The V call is TRBV29-1, the J call TRBJ2-3, with TRBD2 identical over 15 bases. Germline trimming cut 5 bases from V and 7 bases from J; bases unmatched to any gene: 10. CDR3 length equals 16 residues. Germline CDR1 reads SQVTM; CDR2 reads ANQGSEA. The CDR3 here is CSVSRTSGRAEYTQYF. The CDR3, as DNA: TGCAGCGTTTCCCGGACTAGCGGGAGGGCCGAATATACGCAGTATTTT.

As for this clonotype: A much larger clone lies one base from this, so it may be a read error. The chain combines TRBV5-4 with TRBJ2-5, with 11 bases lining up with TRBD2. This CDR3 spans 15 amino acids. Germline assignment: CDR1 SGHNT and CDR2 YYREEE (reference sequence). In DNA form, the CDR3 reads TGTGTCAGCAGCGGGACTAGCGGCCGACAAGAGACCCAGTACTTC. Translation: CVSSGTSGRQETQYF. The full variable domain, with the rest looked up from reference TRBV5-4 and TRBJ2-5, is ETGVTQSPTHLIKTRGQQVTLRCSSQSGHNTVSWYQQALGQGPQFIFQYYREEENGRGNFPPRFSGLQFPNYSSELNVNALELDDSALYLCVSSGTSGRQETQYFGPGTRLLVL.

By share, this clonotype counts as large. This chain links TRBV6-5 with TRBJ2-3; a possible D gene is TRBD2 (5 bases). This CDR3 comprises 15 residues. The germline CDR1 and CDR2 sequences are MNHEY and SVGAGI. Trimming pared 0 bases from V and 2 bases from J, leaving 9 bases between. The CDR3 DNA reads TGTGCCAGCAGTTACTCGGCTAGCACCACAGATACGCAGTATTTT. This translates into CASSYSASTTDTQYF.

The CDR3 reads CSVEWPSQPQHF. Written as DNA, the CDR3 is TGCAGCGTTGAATGGCCGAGTCAGCCCCAGCATTTT. This chain uses TRBV29-1 with TRBJ1-5; D unresolved. The germline V gene has CDR1 SQVTM and CDR2 ANQGSEA. The CDR3 sequence is 12 residues long. Deletions cut 2 bases from V and 6 bases from J, with 8 bases between.

In regard to this clonotype: It may be a read error: a sequence one base away is much more abundant. The V and J genes are TRBV5-1 and TRBJ2-6; D gene unclear. The CDR3 loop spans 16 amino acids. The V gene's germline CDR1 is SGHRS and CDR2 YFSETQ. The CDR3 bases are TGTGCCAGAAGCTTGGATCCTTTCTCTGGGGCCAACGTCCTGACTTTC. Its protein is CARSLDPFSGANVLTF. Complete variable domain (other parts from reference TRBV5-1 and TRBJ2-6): KAGVTQTPRYLIKTRGQQVTLSCSPISGHRSVSWYQQTPGQGLQFLFEYFSETQRNKGNFPGRFSGRQFSNSRSEMNVSTLELGDSALYLCARSLDPFSGANVLTFGAGSRLTVL.

This clonotype counts as medium-sized. J is TRBJ2-7 and V is TRBV6-5; 10 bases are a match to TRBD2. CDR1 and CDR2 from the germline V gene are MNHEY and SVGAGI. The junction had 10 bases not matched to a gene; V was cut back by 6 bases and J by 2 bases. The CDR3 has 16 residues. The CDR3: CASRPLGLAETYEQYF. Here the CDR3 DNA reads TGTGCCAGCAGACCTCTTGGACTAGCGGAGACCTACGAGCAGTACTTC.

This clonotype is classed as medium-sized. The chain carries TRBV6-6 and TRBJ2-2; TRBD1 is a possible D gene (7 bases). Germline CDR1 is MNHNY and CDR2 is SVGAGI (reference sequence). The CDR3 extends over 14 amino acids. V gave up 8 bases and J gave up 5 bases, with 15 bases separating them. CDR3 region: CASSRRGRTGELFF. The CDR3 bases are TGTGCCAGCTCGCGGAGGGGGCGTACCGGGGAGCTGTTTTTT.

The chain couples TRBV20-1 to TRBJ1-1; 7 bases fit TRBD1. The CDR3 covers 16 residues. Germline V gives CDR1 DFQATT, CDR2 SNEGSKA (reference sequence). Trimming removed 5 bases from V and 3 bases from J; junction bases left unmatched: 15. CDR3 sequence (DNA): TGCAGTGCTCCACGGGCAGGGGGAAGGAGGGACACTGAAGCTTTCTTT. Its protein is CSAPRAGGRRDTEAFF.

This rearrangement joins TRBV5-1 to TRBJ2-4, with D perhaps matching TRBD1 or TRBD2 (7 bases each). Between the trimmed V and J ends, which lost 2 bases and 5 bases, there was a span of 11 bases. This CDR3 has 14 residues. Per the germline V gene, CDR1 is SGHRS and CDR2 is YFSETQ. Written as DNA, the CDR3 is TGCGCCAGCAGCTTCCAGGGGGGGGAAAACATTCAGTACTTC. It codes for CASSFQGGENIQYF. The whole variable domain, remainder taken from reference TRBV5-1 and TRBJ2-4, is KAGVTQTPRYLIKTRGQQVTLSCSPISGHRSVSWYQQTPGQGLQFLFEYFSETQRNKGNFPGRFSGRQFSNSRSEMNVSTLELGDSALYLCASSFQGGENIQYFGAGTRLSVL.

This chain uses TRBV6-2 or TRBV6-3 with TRBJ1-5; no clear D. This CDR3 contains 16 residues. The V end was cut by 5 bases, the J end by 4 bases, with 18 bases between. Germline V CDR1 and CDR2: MNHEY, SVGEGT. As DNA, the CDR3 is TGTGCCAGCAGTCCGCGCGGACGCCTAGGGAATCAGCCCCAGCATTTT. Amino acids: CASSPRGRLGNQPQHF.